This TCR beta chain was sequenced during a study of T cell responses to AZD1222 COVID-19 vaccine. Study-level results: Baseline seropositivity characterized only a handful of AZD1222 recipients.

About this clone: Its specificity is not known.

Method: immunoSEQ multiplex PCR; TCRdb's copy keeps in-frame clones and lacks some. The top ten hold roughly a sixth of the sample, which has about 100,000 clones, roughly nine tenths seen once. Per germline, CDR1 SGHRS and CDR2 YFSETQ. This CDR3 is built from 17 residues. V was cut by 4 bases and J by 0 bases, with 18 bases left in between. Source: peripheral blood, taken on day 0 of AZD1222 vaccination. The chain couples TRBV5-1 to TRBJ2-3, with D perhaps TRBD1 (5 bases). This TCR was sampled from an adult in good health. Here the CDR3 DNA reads TGCGCCAGCAGCCGCAGGGAATCGGGTACTAGCACAGATACGCAGTATTTT. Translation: CASSRRESGTSTDTQYF.